Below, one TCR beta chain is given with its context. Its antigen remains unidentified. This entry is derived from a study of metastatic and nonmetastatic thyroid tumors. Study-level points and caveats: In blood and tumor, TCR beta diversity was reportedly significantly higher in malignant thyroid tumors than in benign nodules.

Not a single patient had been given any form of treatment at any point before undergoing thyroid surgery. Germline V gene data show CDR1 as SNHLY and CDR2 as FYNNEI. Trimming pared 2 bases from V and 3 bases from J, leaving 14 bases between. The CDR3 extends over 16 amino acids. TCRdb re-processed the PCR reads through MiXCR. The table includes some 26,000 clones, roughly 4% detected once. This clonotype was obtained from a male donor with papillary thyroid cancer or a benign thyroid nodule (not recorded which). Some clones in this sample may be carry-over from other donors' samples. V gene TRBV2 combines with J gene TRBJ1-3, with D possibly being TRBD1 (6 bases). The sequenced sample consisted of blood. CDR3 bases: TGTGCCAGCAGTGAATATAGGGGGTCAAGTGGAAACACCATATATTTT. It encodes CASSEYRGSSGNTIYF.